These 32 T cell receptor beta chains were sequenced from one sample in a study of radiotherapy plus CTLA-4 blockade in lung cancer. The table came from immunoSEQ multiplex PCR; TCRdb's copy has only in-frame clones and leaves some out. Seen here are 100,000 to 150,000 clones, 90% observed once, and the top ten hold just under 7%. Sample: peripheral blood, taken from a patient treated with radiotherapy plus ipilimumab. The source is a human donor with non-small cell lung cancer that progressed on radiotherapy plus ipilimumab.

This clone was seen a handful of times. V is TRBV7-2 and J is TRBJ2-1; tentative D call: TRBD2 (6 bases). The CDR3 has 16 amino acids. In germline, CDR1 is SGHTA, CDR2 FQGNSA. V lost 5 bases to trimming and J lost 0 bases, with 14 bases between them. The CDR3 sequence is CASSPLTGDSYNEQFF. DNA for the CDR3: TGTGCCAGCAGCCCCTTAACGGGGGACTCCTACAATGAGCAGTTCTTC.

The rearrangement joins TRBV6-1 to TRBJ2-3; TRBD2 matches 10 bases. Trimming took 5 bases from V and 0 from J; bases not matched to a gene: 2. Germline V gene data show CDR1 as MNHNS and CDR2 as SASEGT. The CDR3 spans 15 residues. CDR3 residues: CASSLTSGSTDTQYF. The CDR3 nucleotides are TGTGCCAGCAGTCTGACTAGCGGGAGCACAGATACGCAGTATTTT.

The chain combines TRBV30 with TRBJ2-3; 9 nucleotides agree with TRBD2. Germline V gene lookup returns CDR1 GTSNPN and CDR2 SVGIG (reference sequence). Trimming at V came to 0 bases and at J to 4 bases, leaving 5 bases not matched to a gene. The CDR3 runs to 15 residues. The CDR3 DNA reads TGTGCCTGGAGTGTACTAAGCGGGGGGCCAGATACGCAGTATTTT. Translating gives CAWSVLSGGPDTQYF. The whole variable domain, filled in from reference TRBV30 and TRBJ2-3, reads SQTIHQWPATLVQPVGSPLSLECTVEGTSNPNLYWYRQAAGRGLQLLFYSVGIGQISSEVPQNLSASRPQDRQFILSSKKLLLSDSGFYLCAWSVLSGGPDTQYFGPGTRLTVL.

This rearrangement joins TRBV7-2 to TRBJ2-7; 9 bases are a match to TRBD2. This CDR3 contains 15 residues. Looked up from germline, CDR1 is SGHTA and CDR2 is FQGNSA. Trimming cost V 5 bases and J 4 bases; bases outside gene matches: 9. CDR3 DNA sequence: TGTGCCAGCAGCGCCGCCGGGACTAGCTTTTACGAGCAGTACTTC. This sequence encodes CASSAAGTSFYEQYF.

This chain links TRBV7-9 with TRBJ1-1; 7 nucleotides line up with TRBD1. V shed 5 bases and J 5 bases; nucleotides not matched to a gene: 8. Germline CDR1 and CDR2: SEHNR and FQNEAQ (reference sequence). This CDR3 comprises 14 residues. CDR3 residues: CASSLRGTETEAFF. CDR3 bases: TGTGCCAGCAGCCTCAGGGGGACGGAGACTGAAGCTTTCTTT. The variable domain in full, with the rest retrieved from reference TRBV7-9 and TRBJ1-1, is DTGVSQNPRHKITKRGQNVTFRCDPISEHNRLYWYRQTLGQGPEFLTYFQNEAQLEKSRLLSDRFSAERPKGSFSTLEIQRTEQGDSAMYLCASSLRGTETEAFFGQGTRLTVV.

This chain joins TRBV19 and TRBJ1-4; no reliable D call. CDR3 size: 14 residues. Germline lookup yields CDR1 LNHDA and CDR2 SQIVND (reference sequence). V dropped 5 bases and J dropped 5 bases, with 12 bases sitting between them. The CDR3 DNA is TGTGCCAGTAGTCCCGACGGCGGAAATGAAAAACTGTTTTTT. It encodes CASSPDGGNEKLFF.

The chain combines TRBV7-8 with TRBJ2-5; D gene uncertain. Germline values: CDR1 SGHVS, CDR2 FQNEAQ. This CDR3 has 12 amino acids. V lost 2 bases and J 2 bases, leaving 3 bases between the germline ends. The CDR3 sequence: CASSLIQETQYF. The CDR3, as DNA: TGTGCCAGCAGCTTAATACAAGAGACCCAGTACTTC.

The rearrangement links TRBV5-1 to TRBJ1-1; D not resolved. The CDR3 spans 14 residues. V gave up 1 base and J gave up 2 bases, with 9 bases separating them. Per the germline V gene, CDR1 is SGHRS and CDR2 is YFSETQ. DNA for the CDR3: TGCGCCAGCAGCTTGACAGACTTAAACACTGAAGCTTTCTTT. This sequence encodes CASSLTDLNTEAFF. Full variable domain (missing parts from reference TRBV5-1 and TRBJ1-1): KAGVTQTPRYLIKTRGQQVTLSCSPISGHRSVSWYQQTPGQGLQFLFEYFSETQRNKGNFPGRFSGRQFSNSRSEMNVSTLELGDSALYLCASSLTDLNTEAFFGQGTRLTVV.

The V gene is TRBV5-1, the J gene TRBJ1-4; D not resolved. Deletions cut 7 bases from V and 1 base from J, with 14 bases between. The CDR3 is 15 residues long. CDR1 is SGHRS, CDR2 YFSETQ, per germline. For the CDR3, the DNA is TGCGCCAGCGCACGTGGGGAGGTAACTAATGAAAAACTGTTTTTT. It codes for CASARGEVTNEKLFF.

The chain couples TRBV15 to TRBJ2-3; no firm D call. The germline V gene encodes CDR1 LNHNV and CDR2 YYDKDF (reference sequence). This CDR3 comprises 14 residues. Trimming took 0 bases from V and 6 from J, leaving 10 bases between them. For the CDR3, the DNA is TGTGCCACCAGCAGAGATAAGTTGGGTGATACGCAGTATTTT. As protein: CATSRDKLGDTQYF.

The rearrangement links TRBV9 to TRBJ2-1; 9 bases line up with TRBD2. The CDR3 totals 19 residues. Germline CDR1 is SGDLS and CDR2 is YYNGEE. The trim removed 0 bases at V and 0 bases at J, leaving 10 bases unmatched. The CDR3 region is CASSVAVSGGPSSYNEQFF. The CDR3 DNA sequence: TGTGCCAGCAGCGTAGCGGTTAGCGGGGGTCCTAGCTCCTACAATGAGCAGTTCTTC.

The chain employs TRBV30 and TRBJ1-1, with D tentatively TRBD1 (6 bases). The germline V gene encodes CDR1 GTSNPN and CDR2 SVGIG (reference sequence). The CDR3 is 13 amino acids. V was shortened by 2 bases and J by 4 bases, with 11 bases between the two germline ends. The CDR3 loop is CAWSFTRGTEAFF. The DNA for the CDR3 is TGTGCCTGGAGTTTCACCAGGGGCACTGAAGCTTTCTTT.

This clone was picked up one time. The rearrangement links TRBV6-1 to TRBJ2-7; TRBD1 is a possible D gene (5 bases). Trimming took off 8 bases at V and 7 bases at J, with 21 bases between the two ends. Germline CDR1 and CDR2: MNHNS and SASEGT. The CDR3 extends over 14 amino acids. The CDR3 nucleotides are TGTGCCAGCCAAGTCCAATGGGGCTTGGGAGAGCAGTACTTC. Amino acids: CASQVQWGLGEQYF.

The CDR3 spells CASSDTSGYEQYF. CDR3 DNA sequence: TGTGCCAGCAGCGACACTAGCGGTTACGAGCAGTACTTC. V gene TRBV2 combines with J gene TRBJ2-7, with 8 bases matching TRBD2. The CDR3 runs 13 residues. Germline V CDR1 and CDR2: SNHLY, FYNNEI. Trimming at V came to 6 bases and at J to 4 bases, leaving 5 bases not matched to a gene. The full variable domain, in which reference TRBV2 and TRBJ2-7 provide the parts outside the CDR3, is EPEVTQTPSHQVTQMGQEVILRCVPISNHLYFYWYRQILGQKVEFLVSFYNNEISEKSEIFDDQFSVERPDGSNFTLKIRSTKLEDSAMYFCASSDTSGYEQYFGPGTRLTVT.

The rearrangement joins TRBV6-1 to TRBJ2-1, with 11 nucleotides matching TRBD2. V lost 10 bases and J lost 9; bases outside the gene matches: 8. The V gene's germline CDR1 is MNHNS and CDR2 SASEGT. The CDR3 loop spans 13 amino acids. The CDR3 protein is CATDSGRAGEQFF. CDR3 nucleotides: TGTGCCACAGATAGCGGGAGGGCTGGTGAGCAGTTCTTC.

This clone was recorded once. The CDR3 DNA is TGTGCCAGTAGCGACAGGGGTGGGGAAAAACTGTTTTTT. This sequence encodes CASSDRGGEKLFF. The rearrangement uses TRBV19 and TRBJ1-4; 8 positions agree with TRBD1. V lost 6 bases, J lost 8 bases, and 5 bases stayed unmatched. CDR1 is LNHDA and CDR2 is SQIVND in the germline V gene (reference sequence). The CDR3 is made up of 13 amino acids.

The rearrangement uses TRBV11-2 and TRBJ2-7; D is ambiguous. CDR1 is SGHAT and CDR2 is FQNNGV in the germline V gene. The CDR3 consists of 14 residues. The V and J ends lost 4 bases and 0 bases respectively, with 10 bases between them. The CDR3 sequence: CASSSDLSSYEQYF. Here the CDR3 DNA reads TGTGCCAGCAGCTCAGACCTGAGCTCCTACGAGCAGTACTTC.

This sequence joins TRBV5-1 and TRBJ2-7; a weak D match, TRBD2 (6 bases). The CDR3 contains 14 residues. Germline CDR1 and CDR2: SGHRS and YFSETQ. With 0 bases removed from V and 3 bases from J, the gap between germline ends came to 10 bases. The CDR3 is CASSLVQGLYEQYF. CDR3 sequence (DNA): TGCGCCAGCAGCTTGGTGCAGGGACTCTACGAGCAGTACTTC.

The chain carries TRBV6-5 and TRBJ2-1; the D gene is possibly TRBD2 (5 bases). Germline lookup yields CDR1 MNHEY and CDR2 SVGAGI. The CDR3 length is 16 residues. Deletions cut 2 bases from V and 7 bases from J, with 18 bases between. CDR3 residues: CASSYGWSAGLNEQFF. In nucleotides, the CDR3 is TGTGCCAGCAGTTACGGGTGGTCGGCGGGTCTGAATGAGCAGTTCTTC.

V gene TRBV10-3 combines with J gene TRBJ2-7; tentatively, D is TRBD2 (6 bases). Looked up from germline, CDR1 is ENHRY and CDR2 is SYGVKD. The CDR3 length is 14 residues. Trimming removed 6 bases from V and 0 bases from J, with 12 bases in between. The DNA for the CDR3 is TGTGCCATCAGGGGGACTCACCGCTCCTACGAGCAGTACTTC. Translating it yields CAIRGTHRSYEQYF.

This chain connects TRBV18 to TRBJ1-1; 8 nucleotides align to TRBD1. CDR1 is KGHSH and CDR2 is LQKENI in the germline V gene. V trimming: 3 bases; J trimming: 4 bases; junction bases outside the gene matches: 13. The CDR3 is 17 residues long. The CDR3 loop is CASSPTIQGALGTEAFF. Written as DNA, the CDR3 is TGTGCCAGCTCACCGACAATCCAGGGGGCGCTGGGCACTGAAGCTTTCTTT.

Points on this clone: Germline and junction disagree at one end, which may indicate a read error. The CDR3 here is CSVEGNSNEQYF. The CDR3 coding sequence is TGCAGCGTTGAAGGGAACTCCAACGAGCAGTACTTC. This rearrangement joins TRBV29-1 to TRBJ2-7, with D unresolved. This CDR3 contains 12 residues. Germline V gives CDR1 SQVTM, CDR2 ANQGSEA.

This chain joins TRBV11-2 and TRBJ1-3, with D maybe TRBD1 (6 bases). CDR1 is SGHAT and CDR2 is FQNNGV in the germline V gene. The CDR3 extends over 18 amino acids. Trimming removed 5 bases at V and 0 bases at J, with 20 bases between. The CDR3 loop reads CASSGKPGHTTSGNTIYF. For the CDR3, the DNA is TGTGCCAGCAGCGGAAAGCCGGGACACACCACCTCTGGAAACACCATATATTTT.

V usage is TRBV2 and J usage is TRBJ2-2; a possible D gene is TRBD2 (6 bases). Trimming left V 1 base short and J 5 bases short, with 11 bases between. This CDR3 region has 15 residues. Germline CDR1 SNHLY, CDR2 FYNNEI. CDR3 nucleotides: TGTGCCAGCAGTGAAGGGCTAGCGTTGACCGGGGAGCTGTTTTTT. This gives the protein CASSEGLALTGELFF.

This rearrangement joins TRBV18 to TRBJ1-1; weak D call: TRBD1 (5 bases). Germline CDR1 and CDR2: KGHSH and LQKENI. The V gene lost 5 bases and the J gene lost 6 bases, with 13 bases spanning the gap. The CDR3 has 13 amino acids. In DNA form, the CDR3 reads TGTGCCAGCTCATCCCAGGGAAGTGCTGAAGCTTTCTTT. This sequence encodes CASSSQGSAEAFF.

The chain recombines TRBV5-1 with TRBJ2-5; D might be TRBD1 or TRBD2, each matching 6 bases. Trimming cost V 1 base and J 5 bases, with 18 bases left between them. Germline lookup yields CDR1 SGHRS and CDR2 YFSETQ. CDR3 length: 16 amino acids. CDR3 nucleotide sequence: TGCGCCAGCAGCTTGAATTCGGGGGCAGGCGCGGAGACCCAGTACTTC. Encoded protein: CASSLNSGAGAETQYF.

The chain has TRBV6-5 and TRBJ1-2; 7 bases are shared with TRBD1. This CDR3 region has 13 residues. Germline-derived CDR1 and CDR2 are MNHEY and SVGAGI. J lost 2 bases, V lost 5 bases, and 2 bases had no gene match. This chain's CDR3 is CASSPTGNYGYTF. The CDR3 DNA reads TGTGCCAGCAGTCCGACAGGGAACTATGGCTACACCTTC.

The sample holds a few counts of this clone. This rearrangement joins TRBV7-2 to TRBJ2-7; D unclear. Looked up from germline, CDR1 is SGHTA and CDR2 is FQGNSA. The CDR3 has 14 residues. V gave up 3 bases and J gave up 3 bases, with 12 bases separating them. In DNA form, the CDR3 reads TGTGCCAGCAGCTTGGCCAGACTGTTCTACGAGCAGTACTTC. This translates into CASSLARLFYEQYF. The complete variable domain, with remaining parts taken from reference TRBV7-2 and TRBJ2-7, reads GAGVSQSPSNKVTEKGKDVELRCDPISGHTALYWYRQSLGQGLEFLIYFQGNSAPDKSGLPSDRFSAERTGGSVSTLTIQRTQQEDSAVYLCASSLARLFYEQYFGPGTRLTVT.

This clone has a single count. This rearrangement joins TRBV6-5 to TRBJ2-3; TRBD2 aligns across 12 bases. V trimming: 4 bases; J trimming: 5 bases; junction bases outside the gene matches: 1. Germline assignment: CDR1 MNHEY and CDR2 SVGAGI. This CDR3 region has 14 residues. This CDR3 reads CASSSSGRGDTQYF. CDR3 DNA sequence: TGTGCCAGCAGTTCTAGCGGGAGGGGAGATACGCAGTATTTT.

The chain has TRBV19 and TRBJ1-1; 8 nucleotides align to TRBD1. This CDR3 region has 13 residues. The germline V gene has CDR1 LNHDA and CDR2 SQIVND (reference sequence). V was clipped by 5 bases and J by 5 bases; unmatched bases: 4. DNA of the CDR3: TGTGCCAGTAGTTCACAGGGGGATACTGAAGCTTTCTTT. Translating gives CASSSQGDTEAFF.

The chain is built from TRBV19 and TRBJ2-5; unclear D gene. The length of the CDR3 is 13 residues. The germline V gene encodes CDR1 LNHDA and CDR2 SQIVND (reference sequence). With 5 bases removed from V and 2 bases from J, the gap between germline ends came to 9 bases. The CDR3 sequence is CASSPGRQETQYF. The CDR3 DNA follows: TGTGCCAGTAGTCCCGGGCGACAAGAGACCCAGTACTTC.

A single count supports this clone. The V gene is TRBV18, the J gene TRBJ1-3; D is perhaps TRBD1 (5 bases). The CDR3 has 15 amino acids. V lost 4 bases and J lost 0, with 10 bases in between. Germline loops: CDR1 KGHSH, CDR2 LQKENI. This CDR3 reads CASSRGHNSGNTIYF. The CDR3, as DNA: TGTGCCAGCTCACGCGGACACAACTCTGGAAACACCATATATTTT.